Below, 19 T cell receptor beta chains from the same sample are listed, as sequenced in a study of cytomegalovirus exposure and HLA in healthy donors. Both 60 Vbeta primers and 13 Jbeta primers went into the PCR. Method: immunoSEQ multiplex PCR; TCRdb's copy keeps in-frame clones and lacks some. The sample carries some 110,000 clones, 74% recorded once. Sequenced sample: PBMCs. These receptor sequences come from a woman in her 50s in good health and CMV-seropositive.

V usage is TRBV19 and J usage is TRBJ1-2; 7 bases fit TRBD1. CDR1 and CDR2 (germline): LNHDA, SQIVND (reference sequence). This CDR3 has 14 residues. The junction had 8 bases not matched to a gene; V was cut back by 8 bases and J by 2 bases. CDR3 loop: CASDQTGLNYGYTF. The DNA of the CDR3 is TGTGCCAGTGACCAGACAGGGTTGAACTATGGCTACACCTTC.

This clone has at least ten counts. The chain carries TRBV5-4 and TRBJ2-1; 10 bases agree with TRBD2. The germline V gene has CDR1 SGHNT and CDR2 YYREEE (reference sequence). The J segment lost 5 bases and the V segment lost 3 bases, leaving 5 bases of the junction unmatched. This CDR3 comprises 15 residues. The CDR3 protein is CASSYQGLANNEQFF. CDR3 DNA sequence: TGTGCCAGCAGCTATCAGGGACTAGCGAACAATGAGCAGTTCTTC.

This clone has just one count. The chain uses TRBV6-1 and TRBJ1-1; no reliable D call. This CDR3 has 13 amino acids. Trimming removed 5 bases at V and 1 base at J, with 8 bases between. Germline-derived CDR1 and CDR2 are MNHNS and SASEGT. CDR3 nucleotide sequence: TGTGCCAGCAGTTTATTACAGAACACTGAAGCTTTCTTT. Its translation is CASSLLQNTEAFF.

V usage is TRBV19 and J usage is TRBJ2-6, with D maybe TRBD1 (5 bases). Germline-derived CDR1 and CDR2 are LNHDA and SQIVND (reference sequence). V lost 2 bases to trimming and J lost 0 bases, with 17 bases between them. This CDR3 contains 19 residues. For the CDR3, the DNA is TGTGCCAGTAGTATACCAGGTAGGGGAACCATCTCTGGGGCCAACGTCCTGACTTTC. Translation gives CASSIPGRGTISGANVLTF. The complete variable domain, with remaining parts taken from reference TRBV19 and TRBJ2-6, reads DGGITQSPKYLFRKEGQNVTLSCEQNLNHDAMYWYRQDPGQGLRLIYYSQIVNDFQKGDIAEGYSVSREKKESFPLTVTSAQKNPTAFYLCASSIPGRGTISGANVLTFGAGSRLTVL.

The chain carries TRBV6-1 and TRBJ2-5; TRBD2 aligns across 11 bases. This CDR3 comprises 14 residues. Germline CDR1 MNHNS, CDR2 SASEGT. Trimming removed 2 bases from V and 7 bases from J; junction bases left unmatched: 3. DNA of the CDR3: TGTGCCAGCAGTGAACTAGCGGGAGGTTCGACCCAGTACTTC. Its translation is CASSELAGGSTQYF.

V gene TRBV5-1 combines with J gene TRBJ2-7; possibly TRBD1 for D (5 bases). This CDR3 region has 14 residues. Germline loops: CDR1 SGHRS, CDR2 YFSETQ. V lost 1 base to trimming and J lost 4 bases, with 12 bases between them. CDR3 region: CASSLRTPDYEQYF. The CDR3 bases are TGCGCCAGCAGCTTGAGGACACCAGATTACGAGCAGTACTTC.

A single count supports this clone. The chain carries TRBV19 and TRBJ1-2; D not resolved. V dropped 4 bases and J dropped 3 bases, with 6 bases sitting between them. Germline CDR1 LNHDA, CDR2 SQIVND (reference sequence). This CDR3 has 12 amino acids. The CDR3 sequence is CASSNGYYGYTF. In DNA, the CDR3 is TGTGCCAGTAGTAACGGTTACTATGGCTACACCTTC.

The chain employs TRBV28 and TRBJ2-7, with D uncertain. V was clipped by 5 bases and J by 3 bases, with 11 bases between them. Germline V gene data show CDR1 as MDHEN and CDR2 as SYDVKM. The length of the CDR3 is 13 residues. The CDR3 sequence is CASSPAGFYEQYF. CDR3 DNA sequence: TGTGCCAGCAGTCCGGCAGGATTCTACGAGCAGTACTTC.

The chain has TRBV5-1 and TRBJ1-2; 7 bases align to TRBD1. Germline V gene sequence: CDR1 SGHRS, CDR2 YFSETQ. V dropped 5 bases and J dropped 4; count of bases not matched to a gene: 5. CDR3 size: 13 residues. The CDR3 nucleotides are TGCGCCAGCAGTCCACAGGGGACCTATGGCTACACCTTC. This translates into CASSPQGTYGYTF.

The V and J genes are TRBV10-3 and TRBJ2-2; D gene unclear. Germline V gene data show CDR1 as ENHRY and CDR2 as SYGVKD. The V and J ends lost 10 bases and 5 bases respectively, with 17 bases between them. The CDR3 is made up of 14 amino acids. The CDR3 spells CATTTRPTTGELFF. The CDR3, as DNA: TGTGCCACAACGACAAGGCCTACGACCGGGGAGCTGTTTTTT.

The chain links TRBV6-6 to TRBJ2-7, with 12 bases that match TRBD1. The junction had 8 bases not matched to a gene; V was cut back by 6 bases and J by 5 bases. This CDR3 region has 15 residues. Germline V gene sequence: CDR1 MNHNY, CDR2 SVGAGI (reference sequence). CDR3 bases: TGTGCCAGCAGGGCCGGGACAGGGGGCGCCCACGAGCAGTACTTC. Translated, it gives CASRAGTGGAHEQYF.

The chain joins TRBV5-1 to TRBJ2-5, with a possible D match to TRBD1 (6 bases). CDR3 size: 14 residues. Germline V gives CDR1 SGHRS, CDR2 YFSETQ. V lost 3 bases to trimming and J lost 2 bases, with 11 bases between them. The CDR3 loop reads CASSSGTPQETQYF. The CDR3 nucleotides read TGCGCCAGCAGCTCCGGGACACCACAAGAGACCCAGTACTTC. The full variable domain, with the rest looked up from reference TRBV5-1 and TRBJ2-5, is KAGVTQTPRYLIKTRGQQVTLSCSPISGHRSVSWYQQTPGQGLQFLFEYFSETQRNKGNFPGRFSGRQFSNSRSEMNVSTLELGDSALYLCASSSGTPQETQYFGPGTRLLVL.

This chain joins TRBV7-7 and TRBJ2-5; TRBD1 agrees at 8 bases. The CDR3 runs 14 residues. CDR1 SSHAT and CDR2 FNYEAQ come from the germline V gene (reference sequence). The J segment lost 1 base and the V segment lost 5 bases, leaving 3 bases of the junction unmatched. The CDR3 reads CASSPGTGQETQYF. CDR3 bases: TGTGCCAGCAGCCCCGGGACAGGCCAAGAGACCCAGTACTTC.

This clone was observed a few times. The V call is TRBV9, the J call TRBJ1-1; 8 bases agree with TRBD1. The CDR3 consists of 14 residues. Germline CDR1 reads SGDLS; CDR2 reads YYNGEE. Trimming at V came to 3 bases and at J to 4 bases, leaving 5 bases not matched to a gene. CDR3 in DNA: TGTGCCAGCAGCGGGATTACAGGGGGCACTGAAGCTTTCTTT. Its protein is CASSGITGGTEAFF. Variable domain in full (rest from reference TRBV9 and TRBJ1-1): DSGVTQTPKHLITATGQRVTLRCSPRSGDLSVYWYQQSLDQGLQFLIQYYNGEERAKGNILERFSAQQFPDLHSELNLSSLELGDSALYFCASSGITGGTEAFFGQGTRLTVV.

V usage is TRBV2 and J usage is TRBJ2-1; 8 bases align to TRBD1. CDR3 length: 14 amino acids. V was clipped by 4 bases and J by 8 bases; unmatched bases: 7. Looked up from germline, CDR1 is SNHLY and CDR2 is FYNNEI. The CDR3, as DNA: TGTGCCAGCAGTGTGTGGCAGGGGGCCGATGAGCAGTTCTTC. Translation gives CASSVWQGADEQFF. The full variable domain, rest sourced from reference TRBV2 and TRBJ2-1, is EPEVTQTPSHQVTQMGQEVILRCVPISNHLYFYWYRQILGQKVEFLVSFYNNEISEKSEIFDDQFSVERPDGSNFTLKIRSTKLEDSAMYFCASSVWQGADEQFFGPGTRLTVL.

The rearrangement uses TRBV4-2 and TRBJ1-2; D is unclear. The germline V gene encodes CDR1 LGHNA and CDR2 YNFKEQ. Trimming stripped 0 bases from V and 4 bases from J, with 15 bases between. The CDR3 is made up of 16 amino acids. Here the CDR3 DNA reads TGTGCCAGCAGCCAAGATTTTGGGGAGCCGATCTATGGCTACACCTTC. Translation: CASSQDFGEPIYGYTF.

The V and J genes are TRBV2 and TRBJ2-1; possibly TRBD2 for D (6 bases). The CDR3 is made up of 12 amino acids. Germline CDR1 and CDR2: SNHLY and FYNNEI. The CDR3 region has the DNA TGTGCTCTGGGGGAGCGGGCCGATGAGCAGTTCTTC. It encodes CALGERADEQFF.

This chain links TRBV7-9 with TRBJ1-1; D remains ambiguous. The CDR3 contains 13 residues. The V end was cut by 1 base, the J end by 7 bases, with 10 bases between. Germline assignment: CDR1 SEHNR and CDR2 FQNEAQ (reference sequence). The CDR3 is CASSLEPRYEAFF. The DNA for the CDR3 is TGTGCCAGCAGCTTAGAGCCCCGTTATGAAGCTTTCTTT.

The chain combines TRBV10-3 with TRBJ2-4; TRBD2 matches at 7 bases. After removal of 1 base from V and 0 bases from J, the junction contained 9 bases not matched to a gene. There are 18 residues in the CDR3. Germline CDR1 and CDR2: ENHRY and SYGVKD. The CDR3 sequence: CAISEFLSGELAKNIQYF. In DNA form, the CDR3 reads TGTGCCATCAGTGAGTTCTTGAGCGGGGAACTAGCCAAAAACATTCAGTACTTC.